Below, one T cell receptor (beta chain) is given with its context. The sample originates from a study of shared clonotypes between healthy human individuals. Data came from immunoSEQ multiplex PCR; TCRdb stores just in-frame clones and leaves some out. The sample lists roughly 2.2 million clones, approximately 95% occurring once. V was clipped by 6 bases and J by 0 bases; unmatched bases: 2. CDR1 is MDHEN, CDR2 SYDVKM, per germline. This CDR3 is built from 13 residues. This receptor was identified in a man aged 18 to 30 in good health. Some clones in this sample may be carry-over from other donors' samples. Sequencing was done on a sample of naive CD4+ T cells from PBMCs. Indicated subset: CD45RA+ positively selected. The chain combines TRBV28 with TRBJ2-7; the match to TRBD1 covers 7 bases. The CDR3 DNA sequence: TGTGCCAGCAGACGGGACAGCTCCTACGAGCAGTACTTC. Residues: CASRRDSSYEQYF. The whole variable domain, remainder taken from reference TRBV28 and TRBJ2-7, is DVKVTQSSRYLVKRTGEKVFLECVQDMDHENMFWYRQDPGLGLRLIYFSYDVKMKEKGDIPEGYSVSREKKERFSLILESASTNQTSMYLCASRRDSSYEQYFGPGTRLTVT.